This is a list of T cell receptor beta chains from one sample in a study of Ad26.COV2.S vaccination and SARS-CoV-2 variants. Profiled with immunoSEQ multiplex PCR; TCRdb holds only in-frame clones, not every one. The sample yields some 640,000 clones, roughly 90% seen once. Sample: peripheral blood, taken in a trial of Ad26.COV2.S vaccine versus placebo. These receptor sequences come from a person aged 18-60 years who received the Ad26.COV2.S COVID-19 vaccine or a placebo. CDR3s include the opening cysteine and the closing phenylalanine or tryptophan. D genes are given only for firm matches. Clone size is stated in some rows and not others, as once, few, many or a class when expanded.

v_gene	abundance	j_gene	d_gene	CDR3nt	CDR3aa
TRBV7-9	-	TRBJ2-2	TRBD2	TGTGCCAGCAGCCCGCTAGCGGCGAACACCGGGGAGCTGTTTTTT	CASSPLAANTGELFF
TRBV25-1	once	TRBJ2-5	-	TGTGCCAGCAGTGATACGTCCCGAGAGACCCAGTACTTC	CASSDTSRETQYF
TRBV29-1	-	TRBJ2-7	TRBD1	TGCAGCGTTGAGGGACAGGGGAGACCCTACGAGCAGTACTTC	CSVEGQGRPYEQYF
TRBV7-2	-	TRBJ2-1	-	TGTGCCAGCGGTTATGAGCAGTTCTTC	CASGYEQFF
TRBV30	-	TRBJ1-4	-	TGTGCCTGGAGCCCACGACAGTTGGGCGGAGAAAAACTGTTTTTT	CAWSPRQLGGEKLFF
TRBV10-3	-	TRBJ1-1	-	TGTGCCATCAGTGAGGGTCTTGAAGCTTTCTTT	CAISEGLEAFF
TRBV6-5	-	TRBJ1-3	-	TGTGCCAGCAGTTACTCGAGTCGGGGGGCTCCAAACACCATATATTTT	CASSYSSRGAPNTIYF
TRBV2	-	TRBJ2-1	-	TGTGCCAGCTCTTGGGGGGCCAGCAATGAGCAGTTCTTC	CASSWGASNEQFF
TRBV30	-	TRBJ1-2	-	TGTGCCTGGGTGGACAGTGGTCGTGGCTACACCTTC	CAWVDSGRGYTF
TRBV30	-	TRBJ1-2	TRBD1	TGTGCCTGGAGCAGGGGGTTCTCCTATGGCTACACCTTC	CAWSRGFSYGYTF
TRBV6-4	-	TRBJ2-2	TRBD1	TGTGCCAGCAAGGCCAGGGGGACCGGGGAGCTGTTTTTT	CASKARGTGELFF
TRBV30	-	TRBJ2-3	TRBD2	TGTGCCTGGAGTGCCCTAGCGGGGACTTCAGATACGCAGTATTTT	CAWSALAGTSDTQYF
TRBV6-5	-	TRBJ1-4	-	TGTGCCAGCAGTTACCCCGGCTCAACTAATGAAAAACTGTTTTTT	CASSYPGSTNEKLFF
TRBV2	-	TRBJ2-7	-	TGTGCCAGCAGGGCTCCCGAAGACGACGAGCAGTACTTC	CASRAPEDDEQYF
TRBV5-4	-	TRBJ1-1	TRBD1	TGTGCCAGCAGGCCAGACAGGGTTGTTAACACTGAAGCTTTCTTT	CASRPDRVVNTEAFF
TRBV5-1	few	TRBJ2-3	-	TGCGCCAGCAGCCACGGGACCGCGGCCCGGGAAGATACGCAGTATTTT	CASSHGTAAREDTQYF
TRBV27	-	TRBJ2-1	-	TGTGCCAGCAGTAGACATAGCTTGGGAGGATACAATGAGCAGTTCTTC	CASSRHSLGGYNEQFF
TRBV13	-	TRBJ1-2	TRBD1	TGTGCCAGCAGCTTAGGGACAGGGCAGTATGGCTACACCTTC	CASSLGTGQYGYTF
TRBV29-1	-	TRBJ2-2	TRBD2	TGCAGCGTAACGGGGGGCACCGGGGAGCTGTTTTTT	CSVTGGTGELFF
TRBV14	few	TRBJ2-7	-	TGTGCCAGCAGCCACACACCCGGAGGATCCTACGAGCAGTACTTC	CASSHTPGGSYEQYF
TRBV12-3/TRBV12-4	few	TRBJ2-7	-	TGTGCCAGCAGTCTAGGGGAACTCTACGAGCAGTACTTC	CASSLGELYEQYF
TRBV6-2/TRBV6-3	-	TRBJ1-2	TRBD1	TGTGCCAGCAGTACGCGGACAGGCCCCAGCTATGGCTACACCTTC	CASSTRTGPSYGYTF
TRBV27	-	TRBJ1-5	-	TGTGCCAGCAGTCGAACCCTGGGGACACGCAATCAGCCCCAGCATTTT	CASSRTLGTRNQPQHF
TRBV6-5	-	TRBJ1-2	-	TGTGCCAGCAGTTACTCGAAGCCTCTCTATGGCTACACCTTC	CASSYSKPLYGYTF
TRBV3-1/TRBV3-2	-	TRBJ1-5	TRBD1	TGTGCCAGCAGCCAAGGGACAGGGAACGGGCAGCCCCAGCATTTT	CASSQGTGNGQPQHF
TRBV4-1	-	TRBJ1-1	-	TGCGCCAGCAGCCAAGAAGTCCCGTGGCCGAACACTGAAGCTTTCTTT	CASSQEVPWPNTEAFF
TRBV27	-	TRBJ2-1	-	TGTGCCAGCAGTTTTAAAGCCAGACGTGCGGATGAGCAGTTCTTC	CASSFKARRADEQFF
TRBV20-1	-	TRBJ2-3	-	TGCAGTGCTCGTGGGATAGACACAGATACGCAGTATTTT	CSARGIDTDTQYF
TRBV18	-	TRBJ1-1	-	TGTGCCAGCTCACCCGGACAGAACCCGAACACTGAAGCTTTCTTT	CASSPGQNPNTEAFF
TRBV7-2	once	TRBJ1-1	-	TGTGCCAGCAGCTCTCAGGGATCCACTGAAGCTTTCTTT	CASSSQGSTEAFF
TRBV20-1	-	TRBJ2-5	-	TGCTCCGGGACCTCCAAGGGGACCCAGTACTTC	CSGTSKGTQYF
TRBV24-1	-	TRBJ2-7	-	TGTGCCACCGGAAAGCCCGGGGTCTACGAGCAGTACTTC	CATGKPGVYEQYF